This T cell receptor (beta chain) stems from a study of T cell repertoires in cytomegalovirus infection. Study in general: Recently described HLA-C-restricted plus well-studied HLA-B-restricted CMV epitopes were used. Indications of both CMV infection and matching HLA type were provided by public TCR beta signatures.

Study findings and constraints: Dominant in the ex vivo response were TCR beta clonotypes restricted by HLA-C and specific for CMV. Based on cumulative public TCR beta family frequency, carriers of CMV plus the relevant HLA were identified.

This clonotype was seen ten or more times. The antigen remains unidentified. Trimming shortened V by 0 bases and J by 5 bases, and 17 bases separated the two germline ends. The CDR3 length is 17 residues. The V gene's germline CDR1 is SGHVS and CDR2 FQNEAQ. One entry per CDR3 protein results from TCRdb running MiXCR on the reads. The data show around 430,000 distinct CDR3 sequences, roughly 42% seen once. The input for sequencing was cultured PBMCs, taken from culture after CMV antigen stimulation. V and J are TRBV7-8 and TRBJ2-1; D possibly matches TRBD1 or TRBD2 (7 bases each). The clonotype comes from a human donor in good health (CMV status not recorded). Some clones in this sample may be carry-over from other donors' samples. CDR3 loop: CASSLALGRGRHNEQFF. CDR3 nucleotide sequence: TGTGCCAGCAGCTTAGCTCTTGGGAGGGGGCGCCACAATGAGCAGTTCTTC.